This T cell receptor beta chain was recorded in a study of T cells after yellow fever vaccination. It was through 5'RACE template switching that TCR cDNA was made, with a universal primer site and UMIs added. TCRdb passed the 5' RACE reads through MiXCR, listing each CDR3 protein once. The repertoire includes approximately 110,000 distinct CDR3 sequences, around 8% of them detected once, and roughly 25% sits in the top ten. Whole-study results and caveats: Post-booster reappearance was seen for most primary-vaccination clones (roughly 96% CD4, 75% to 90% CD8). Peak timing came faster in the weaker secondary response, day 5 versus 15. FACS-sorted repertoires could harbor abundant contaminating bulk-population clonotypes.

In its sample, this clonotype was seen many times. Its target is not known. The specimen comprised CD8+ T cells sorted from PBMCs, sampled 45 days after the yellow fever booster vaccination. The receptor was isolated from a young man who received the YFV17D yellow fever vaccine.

As DNA, the CDR3 is TGCGCCAGCAGCCAAGGACAGGGTATGGAGGAGCAGTACTTC. Its protein product is CASSQGQGMEEQYF. The J gene is TRBJ2-7, the V gene TRBV4-3; the match to TRBD1 covers 7 bases. Losses at the gene ends were 1 base for V and 7 bases for J; bases not matched to a gene: 7. In germline, CDR1 is LGHNA, CDR2 YSLEER. CDR3 length: 14 residues.